This T cell receptor beta chain came from a study of shared clonotypes between healthy human individuals (dated by TCRdb to the early 2020s). The study in broad terms: A couple of women and a few men aged 18 to 49 years were included in the cohort. Per donor, leukapheresis produced somewhere between about 0.94 and 9.5 billion PBMCs. For each donor, CD4 naive and CD4 memory were each given three plates, CD8 naive was given two plates, and CD8 memory was given one plate. The study deeply sequenced blood TCR repertoires of about 5 healthy adults to estimate repertoire size and the extent of clonotype sharing between individuals. Different laboratories and diverse techniques were used to prepare libraries and sequence TCR repertoires, to increase sequencing depth and limit assay-specific biases. General findings and caveats noted by the study authors: Pairwise subsampling indicated that sequencing depth was expected to affect the degree of clonotype sharing among donors. The genetic and exposure-history diversity represented was limited by the small number of donors. Sampling was restricted to blood, and TCR repertoires in tissue are likely to differ from TCR repertoires in blood. Higher generation probabilities were observed for clonotypes shared by all four sorted-subset donors than for non-shared clonotypes. Sharing across four donors was observed for about 5% of naive CD4, around 3.5% of naive CD8, 2.3% of memory CD4, and around 0.42% of memory CD8 clonotypes. Even with the large sequencing depth, rarefaction of the sorted-subset datasets indicated that sequencing was incomplete. Naive subsets generally had larger estimated clonotype richness than memory subsets.

The donors were healthy, HIV-negative adults who had no recently reported acute infections or vaccinations. Only Caucasian adults living in Nashville, Tennessee, USA were represented among the donors. CD4+ T cells were enriched through magnetic negative selection, after which naive cells were positively selected on CD45RA and the remaining negative fraction served as the memory subset. Blood was collected by leukapheresis, and PBMCs were isolated by Ficoll-Histopaque density gradient centrifugation and then cryopreserved in liquid nitrogen vapor phase. Analytical flow cytometry was used to check the purity and quantity of each magnetically sorted T cell population. Each sorted fraction had its genomic DNA isolated and then quantified by UV absorbance on a Nanodrop 2000c. On this clone: What antigen it recognizes has not been identified. No base quality information exists; no much larger clone differs at one position.

TCR CDR3 regions were amplified from genomic DNA by multiplex PCR using the deep immunoSEQ assay. Genomic DNA extracted from each cell subset was distributed evenly over all wells of several immunoSEQ 96-well plates, and each plate served as one replicate. For sorted subsets, each replicate PCR was loaded with about 200 ng genomic DNA, equivalent to about 30,000 T cell genomes. Purified libraries were quantified with a Qubit 3.0 fluorometer, sized on a Bioanalyzer 2100, and re-quantified with the KAPA Library Quantification kit. Each immunoSEQ 96-well plate was sequenced on its own single-read 150-cycle Illumina NextSeq 550 flow cell. The authors processed their data as follows. The immunoSEQ output contained only junctional sequences without quality scores, so filtering could not match that applied to full-length reads. To assign V/J genes and CDR3, sequences were annotated using PyIR, a Python wrapper for IgBLAST v1.9, with IMGT germline references. Reads were removed for weak V/J assignments (E-value above 1e-6), missing CDR3, stop codons, out-of-frame junctions, or ambiguous translated residues. V3J clonotypes were defined as sequences sharing the same inferred V gene, J gene, and CDR3 amino acid sequence. Percentage overlap between repertoires was calculated by dividing the number of shared unique clonotypes by the size of the smaller repertoire. Three approaches were used to assess repertoire richness: RTK rarefaction, the Chao1 estimator, and Recon v2.1 estimates of unobserved clonotypes. OLGA was used to compute generation probabilities for all TCRbeta clonotypes that the gDNA method yielded from a handful of donors. Drawn from immuneACCESS, this table holds only the in-frame rearrangements with V and J called that TCRdb kept. Clones are partly lost; checked studies trace under half to an unresolved V gene and leave the rest unexplained. V, J and clone size were drawn from that table, and D and trimming were deduced from the DNA. Present in this sample are under 600,000 clones, approximately 95% of which were seen just once. The ten largest clones represent about 0.06% of the sample.

The sequencing input was naive CD4+ T cells sorted from blood. In light of the paper, this sample's cell subset or site label describes: CD45RA+ positively selected. The TCR comes from a woman in her twenties or thirties in good health.

The CDR3 region reads CASSFTEMNTEAFF. The DNA is TGTGCCAGCAGCTTTACGGAGATGAACACTGAAGCTTTCTTT. The chain is encoded by TRBV7-2 joined to TRBJ1-1; no D gene call is confident. The germline V gene yields SGHTA for CDR1 and FQGNSA for CDR2. The CDR3, cysteine through phenylalanine, is 14 amino acids long. Left in the record is the CDR3 DNA by itself, 42 bases read in frame from the first base. Deletion took 3 bases off V and 0 bases off J, with a span of 8 bases between the germline ends.